Described below is a single TCR beta chain sequence and its context. The entry originates in a study of T-cell memory formation after mild COVID-19. TCRdb used MiXCR to reprocess the 5' RACE reads, holding one entry per CDR3 protein. The table records roughly 250,000 distinct CDR3 sequences, over 15% of them present only once. The source material was PBMCs or a T cell subset sorted from them (not recorded which). This receptor was identified in a man aged 18-30 years who had mild COVID-19 (a few samples of this study predate the infection). Cell type and time point are not known.

The chain's CDR3 is CASRGEGGQPQHF. CDR3 DNA: TGTGCCAGCAGGGGTGAGGGAGGTCAGCCCCAGCATTTT. This chain uses TRBV2 with TRBJ1-5; D is unresolved. This CDR3 has 13 amino acids. In germline, CDR1 is SNHLY, CDR2 FYNNEI. Deletions cut 6 bases from V and 6 bases from J, with 12 bases between.